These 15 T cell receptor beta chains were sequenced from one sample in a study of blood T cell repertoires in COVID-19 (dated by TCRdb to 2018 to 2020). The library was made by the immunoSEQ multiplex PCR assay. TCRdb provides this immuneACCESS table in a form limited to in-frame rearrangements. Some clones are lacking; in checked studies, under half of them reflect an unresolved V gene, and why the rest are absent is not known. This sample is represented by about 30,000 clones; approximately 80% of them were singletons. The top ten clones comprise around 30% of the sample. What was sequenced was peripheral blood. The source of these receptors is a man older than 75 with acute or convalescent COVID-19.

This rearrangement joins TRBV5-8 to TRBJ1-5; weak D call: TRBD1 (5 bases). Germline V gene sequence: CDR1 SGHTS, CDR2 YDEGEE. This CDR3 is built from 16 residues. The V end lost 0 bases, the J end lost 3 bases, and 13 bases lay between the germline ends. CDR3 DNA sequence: TGTGCCAGCAGCTTGGGACAGCTCAATTACAATCAGCCCCAGCATTTT. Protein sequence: CASSLGQLNYNQPQHF.

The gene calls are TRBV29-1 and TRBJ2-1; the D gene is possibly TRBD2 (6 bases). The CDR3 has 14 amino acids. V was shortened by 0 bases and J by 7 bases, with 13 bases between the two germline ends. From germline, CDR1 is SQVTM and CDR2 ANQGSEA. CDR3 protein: CSVEDRLVPNEQFF. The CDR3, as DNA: TGCAGCGTTGAAGATCGACTAGTGCCAAATGAGCAGTTCTTC.

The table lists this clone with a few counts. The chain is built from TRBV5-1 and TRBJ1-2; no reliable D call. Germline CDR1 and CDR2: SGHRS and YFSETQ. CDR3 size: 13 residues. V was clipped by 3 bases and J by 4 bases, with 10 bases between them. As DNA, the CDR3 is TGCGCCAGCAGCTCCGAGGGTCTCTATGGCTACACCTTC. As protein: CASSSEGLYGYTF.

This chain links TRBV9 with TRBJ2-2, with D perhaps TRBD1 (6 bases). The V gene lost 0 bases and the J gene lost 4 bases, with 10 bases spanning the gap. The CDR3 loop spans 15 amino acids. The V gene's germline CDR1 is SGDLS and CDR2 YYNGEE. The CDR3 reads CASSVDPRGTGELFF. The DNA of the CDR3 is TGTGCCAGCAGCGTAGATCCCAGGGGCACCGGGGAGCTGTTTTTT.

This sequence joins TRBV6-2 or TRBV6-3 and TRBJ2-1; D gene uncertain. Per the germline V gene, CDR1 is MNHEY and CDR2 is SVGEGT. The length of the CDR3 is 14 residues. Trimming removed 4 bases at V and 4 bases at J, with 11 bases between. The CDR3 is CASSLSVLYNEQFF. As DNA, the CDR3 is TGTGCCAGCAGTTTGTCGGTACTTTACAATGAGCAGTTCTTC.

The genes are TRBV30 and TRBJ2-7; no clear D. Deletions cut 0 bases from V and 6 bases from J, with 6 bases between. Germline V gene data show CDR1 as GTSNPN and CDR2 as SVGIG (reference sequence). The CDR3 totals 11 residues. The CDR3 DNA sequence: TGTGCCTGGAGTGTTCAGTCCGAGCAGTACTTC. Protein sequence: CAWSVQSEQYF.

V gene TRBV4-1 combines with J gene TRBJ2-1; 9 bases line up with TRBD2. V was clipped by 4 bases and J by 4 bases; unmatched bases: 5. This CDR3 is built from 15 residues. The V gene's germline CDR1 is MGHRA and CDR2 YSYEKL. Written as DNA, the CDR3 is TGCGCCAGCAGCCCAGAGACTAGCGGATACAATGAGCAGTTCTTC. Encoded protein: CASSPETSGYNEQFF.

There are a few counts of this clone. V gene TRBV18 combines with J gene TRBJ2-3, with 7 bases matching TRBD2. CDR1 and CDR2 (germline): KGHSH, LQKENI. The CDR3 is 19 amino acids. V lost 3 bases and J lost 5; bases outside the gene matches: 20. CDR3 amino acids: CASSPLPQRKREGIDTQYF. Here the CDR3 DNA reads TGTGCCAGCTCACCGCTCCCCCAACGAAAGCGGGAAGGGATAGATACGCAGTATTTT. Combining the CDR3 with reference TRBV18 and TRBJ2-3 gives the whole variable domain NAGVMQNPRHLVRRRGQEARLRCSPMKGHSHVYWYRQLPEEGLKFMVYLQKENIIDESGMPKERFSAEFPKEGPSILRIQQVVRGDSAAYFCASSPLPQRKREGIDTQYFGPGTRLTVL.

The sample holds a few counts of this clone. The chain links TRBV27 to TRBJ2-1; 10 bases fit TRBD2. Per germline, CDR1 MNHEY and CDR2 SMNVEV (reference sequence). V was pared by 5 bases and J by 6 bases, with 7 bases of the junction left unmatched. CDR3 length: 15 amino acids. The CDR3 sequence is CASSPRLAGTNEQFF. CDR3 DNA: TGTGCCAGCAGTCCAAGACTAGCGGGTACCAATGAGCAGTTCTTC.

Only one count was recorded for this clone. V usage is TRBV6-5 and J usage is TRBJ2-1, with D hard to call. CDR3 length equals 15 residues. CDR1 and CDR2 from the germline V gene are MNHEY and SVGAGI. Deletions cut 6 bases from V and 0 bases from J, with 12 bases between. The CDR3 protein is CASSPHTSSYNEQFF. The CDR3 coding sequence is TGTGCCAGCAGCCCCCATACGAGCTCCTACAATGAGCAGTTCTTC.

The CDR3 nucleotides read TGTGCCCGCCGGGGGGGGGCGGGAGCCGGCACCGGGGAGCTGTTTTTT. Translated: CARRGGAGAGTGELFF. The V and J genes are TRBV7-2 and TRBJ2-2, with 8 bases matching TRBD2. After removal of 11 bases from V and 4 bases from J, the junction contained 15 bases not matched to a gene. This CDR3 comprises 16 residues. Germline CDR1 is SGHTA and CDR2 is FQGNSA.

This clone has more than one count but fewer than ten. CDR3 sequence (DNA): TGTGCCAGCAGATCTCCGGGACAGGGGATAGAGACCCAGTACTTC. Translated: CASRSPGQGIETQYF. The chain couples TRBV6-5 to TRBJ2-5, with 10 bases lining up with TRBD1. The J segment lost 4 bases and the V segment lost 6 bases, leaving 8 bases of the junction unmatched. CDR1 and CDR2 from the germline V gene are MNHEY and SVGAGI. The CDR3 runs 15 residues.

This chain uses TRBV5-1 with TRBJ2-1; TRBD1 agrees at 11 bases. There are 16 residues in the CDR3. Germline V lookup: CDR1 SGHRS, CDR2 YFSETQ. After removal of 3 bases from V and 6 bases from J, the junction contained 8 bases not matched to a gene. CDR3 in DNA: TGCGCCAGCAGCTCCCGGGCGGGGACAGGGGGCAATGAGCAGTTCTTC. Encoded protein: CASSSRAGTGGNEQFF.

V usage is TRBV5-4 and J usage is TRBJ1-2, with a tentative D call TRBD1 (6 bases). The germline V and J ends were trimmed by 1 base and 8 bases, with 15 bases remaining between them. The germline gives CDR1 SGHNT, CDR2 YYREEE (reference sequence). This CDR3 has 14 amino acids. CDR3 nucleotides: TGTGCCAGCAGCTTGTTACAGGGAGTTGAGGGCTACACCTTC. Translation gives CASSLLQGVEGYTF. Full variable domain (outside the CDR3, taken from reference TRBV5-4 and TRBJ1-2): ETGVTQSPTHLIKTRGQQVTLRCSSQSGHNTVSWYQQALGQGPQFIFQYYREEENGRGNFPPRFSGLQFPNYSSELNVNALELDDSALYLCASSLLQGVEGYTFGSGTRLTVV.

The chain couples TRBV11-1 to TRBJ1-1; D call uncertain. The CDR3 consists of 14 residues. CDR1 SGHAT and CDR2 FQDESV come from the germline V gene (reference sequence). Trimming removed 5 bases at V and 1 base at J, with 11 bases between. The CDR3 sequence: CASSPSNPNTEAFF. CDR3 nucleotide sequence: TGTGCCAGCAGCCCTAGTAACCCGAACACTGAAGCTTTCTTT.